A selection of T cell receptor beta chains follows, all from one sample in a study of T cells in Graves' hyperthyroidism and ophthalmopathy. TCRdb processed the multiplex PCR reads anew with MiXCR; each CDR3 protein has one entry. The sample includes about 250,000 distinct CDR3 sequences, around 25% of them seen just once. Sequences were obtained from blood. Source of these receptors: a woman aged 40 to 50 with Graves' ophthalmopathy. Both conserved end residues are part of each CDR3. The order of the fields is V gene, clone size, D gene, J gene, CDR3 DNA, CDR3 protein. A D gene is named only where the DNA matches it firmly. Clone size is stated in some rows and not others, as once, few, many or a class when expanded.

TRBV3-1,many,.,TRBJ1-1,TGTGCCAGCAGCACGGATACAGGATTGAACACTGAAGCTTTCTTT,CASSTDTGLNTEAFF
TRBV7-2,.,.,TRBJ2-2,TGTGCCAGCAAGAGAGGCGGCGGGGAGCTGTTTTTT,CASKRGGGELFF
TRBV6-1,.,.,TRBJ2-7,TGTGCCAGCAGGAGAGGGGAAGAGCAGTACTTC,CASRRGEEQYF
TRBV7-8,many,.,TRBJ1-6,TGTGCCAGCAGCTTAGCGCGGCAGGGCGGCAATTCACCCCTCCACTTT,CASSLARQGGNSPLHF
TRBV11-3,many,.,TRBJ2-5,TGTGCCAGCAGCCCCCCATCCGCGGCCCAGTACTTC,CASSPPSAAQYF
TRBV12-3/TRBV12-4,.,.,TRBJ2-7,TGTGCCAGCAGTTTAATTAGCTCGGGCCAGTACTTC,CASSLISSGQYF
TRBV5-1,many,.,TRBJ2-1,TGCGCCAGCAGCTTGGGGCAGCATTACAATGAGCAGTTCTTC,CASSLGQHYNEQFF
TRBV5-1,many,TRBD2,TRBJ2-3,TGCGCCAGCAGCCAGGGACTAGACACAGATACGCAGTATTTT,CASSQGLDTDTQYF
TRBV6-1,.,.,TRBJ2-7,TGTGCCAGCAGGGCCGGAGGGACCCCACCCTACGAGCAGTACTTC,CASRAGGTPPYEQYF
TRBV15,many,TRBD1,TRBJ1-1,TGTGCCACCAGTCTGACAGGGGTGACTGAAGCTTTCTTT,CATSLTGVTEAFF
TRBV12-3/TRBV12-4,few,TRBD2,TRBJ2-7,TGTGCCAGCAGTTTAATGGCGGGAGGGTACGAGCAGTACTTC,CASSLMAGGYEQYF
TRBV28,many,TRBD1,TRBJ2-7,TGTGCCAGCAGACCGACAGGGGGCAGATACGAGCAGTACTTC,CASRPTGGRYEQYF
TRBV20-1,.,.,TRBJ1-1,TGCAGTGCTAGAAAGATTTCTGAAGCTTTCTTT,CSARKISEAFF
TRBV14,many,TRBD2,TRBJ2-2,TGTGCCAGCAGCCTGACTAGCCCGATCACCGGGGAGCTGTTTTTT,CASSLTSPITGELFF
TRBV11-2,many,.,TRBJ1-5,TGTGCCAGCAGCCAAGCAGGAAATAGCAATCAGCCCCAGCATTTT,CASSQAGNSNQPQHF
TRBV7-9,many,.,TRBJ2-5,TGTGCCAGCAGCCCAACGTGGGCGGGATTGGAGACCCAGTACTTC,CASSPTWAGLETQYF